These 18 T cell receptor beta chains came from one sample sequenced in a study of blood T cell repertoires in COVID-19. This table comes from immunoSEQ multiplex PCR, and its TCRdb copy is limited to in-frame clones, with some not included. Altogether approximately 120,000 clones are present, about 85% being singletons, with the ten largest covering roughly 27%. The sample taken for sequencing was peripheral blood. All receptors derive from a woman of 80 years or more with acute or convalescent COVID-19.

The CDR3 spells CASSLWQNYGYTF. CDR3 DNA: TGTGCCAGCAGCTTGTGGCAGAACTATGGCTACACCTTC. The chain uses TRBV5-8 and TRBJ1-2; D is undetermined. The CDR3 runs to 13 residues. Germline CDR1 reads SGHTS; CDR2 reads YDEGEE. V shed 1 base and J shed 2 bases, with 6 bases lying between them. The variable domain in full, with the rest retrieved from reference TRBV5-8 and TRBJ1-2, is EAGVTQSPTHLIKTRGQQATLRCSPISGHTSVYWYQQALGLGLQFLLWYDEGEERNRGNFPPRFSGRQFPNYSSELNVNALELEDSALYLCASSLWQNYGYTFGSGTRLTVV.

The gene calls are TRBV20-1 and TRBJ1-1; D not certain. Germline CDR1 is DFQATT and CDR2 is SNEGSKA (reference sequence). Trimming left V 5 bases short and J 11 bases short, with 15 bases between. This CDR3 spans 11 amino acids. The CDR3: CSAGGISGAFF. In DNA, the CDR3 is TGCAGTGCTGGTGGGATTAGCGGGGCTTTCTTT.

This chain links TRBV19 with TRBJ1-1; weak D call: TRBD1 (5 bases). This CDR3 has 17 amino acids. The germline V gene encodes CDR1 LNHDA and CDR2 SQIVND (reference sequence). Trimming pared 4 bases from V and 0 bases from J, leaving 18 bases between. CDR3 residues: CASSRVRIGQVNTEAFF. CDR3 DNA: TGTGCCAGTAGTAGAGTTAGGATTGGACAAGTGAACACTGAAGCTTTCTTT. Full variable domain (outside the CDR3, taken from reference TRBV19 and TRBJ1-1): DGGITQSPKYLFRKEGQNVTLSCEQNLNHDAMYWYRQDPGQGLRLIYYSQIVNDFQKGDIAEGYSVSREKKESFPLTVTSAQKNPTAFYLCASSRVRIGQVNTEAFFGQGTRLTVV.

The J gene is TRBJ1-4, the V gene TRBV28; D is unresolved. V shed 8 bases and J shed 5 bases, with 15 bases lying between them. Germline V gene lookup returns CDR1 MDHEN and CDR2 SYDVKM. The CDR3 extends over 14 amino acids. The CDR3 here is CASDSATPNEKLFF. Written as DNA, the CDR3 is TGTGCCAGCGACTCGGCGACTCCGAATGAAAAACTGTTTTTT. The complete variable domain, with remaining parts taken from reference TRBV28 and TRBJ1-4, reads DVKVTQSSRYLVKRTGEKVFLECVQDMDHENMFWYRQDPGLGLRLIYFSYDVKMKEKGDIPEGYSVSREKKERFSLILESASTNQTSMYLCASDSATPNEKLFFGSGTQLSVL.

The genes are TRBV7-2 and TRBJ1-1, with a weak D call TRBD1 (6 bases). With 3 bases removed from V and 4 bases from J, the gap between germline ends came to 12 bases. The CDR3 length is 14 residues. Germline V gene sequence: CDR1 SGHTA, CDR2 FQGNSA. Written as DNA, the CDR3 is TGTGCCAGCAGCTTCACAGGGTATGGCACTGAAGCTTTCTTT. Translation gives CASSFTGYGTEAFF.

This sequence joins TRBV29-1 and TRBJ1-1, with D uncertain. V was cut by 4 bases and J by 1 base, with 16 bases left in between. This CDR3 is built from 15 residues. Germline-derived CDR1 and CDR2 are SQVTM and ANQGSEA. CDR3 loop: CSVVNRGVRNTEAFF. The CDR3 DNA reads TGCAGCGTTGTTAACCGGGGAGTCCGGAACACTGAAGCTTTCTTT.

The chain carries TRBV18 and TRBJ2-5, with 8 bases identical to TRBD2. Per germline, CDR1 KGHSH and CDR2 LQKENI. V trimming: 0 bases; J trimming: 1 base; junction bases outside the gene matches: 1. The CDR3 runs 15 residues. CDR3 protein: CASSPPAGGQETQYF. The CDR3 DNA reads TGTGCCAGCTCACCACCTGCGGGGGGCCAAGAGACCCAGTACTTC.

V and J are TRBV10-3 and TRBJ1-2; 8 bases align to TRBD1. Trimming cost V 3 bases and J 7 bases; bases outside gene matches: 7. The length of the CDR3 is 14 residues. Germline assignment: CDR1 ENHRY and CDR2 SYGVKD. This chain's CDR3 is CAISEDRGISGYTF. CDR3 DNA: TGTGCCATCAGTGAAGACAGGGGTATATCTGGCTACACCTTC.

J is TRBJ1-2 and V is TRBV27; the D gene is possibly TRBD1 (5 bases). The germline V gene encodes CDR1 MNHEY and CDR2 SMNVEV (reference sequence). Trimming removed 0 bases at V and 7 bases at J, with 15 bases between. The CDR3 spans 15 residues. This CDR3 is CASSLSAWRGLGYTF. The DNA for the CDR3 is TGTGCCAGCAGTTTATCAGCATGGAGGGGCCTTGGCTACACCTTC.

J is TRBJ1-5 and V is TRBV5-1, with D tentatively TRBD1 (6 bases). The CDR3 is 15 amino acids. The V and J ends lost 2 bases and 2 bases respectively, with 11 bases between them. The V gene's germline CDR1 is SGHRS and CDR2 YFSETQ. The CDR3 protein is CASSFNPGGNQPQHF. CDR3 sequence (DNA): TGCGCCAGCAGCTTTAACCCAGGGGGCAATCAGCCCCAGCATTTT.

This rearrangement joins TRBV6-2 or TRBV6-3 to TRBJ2-7; 9 bases map to TRBD1. Germline loops: CDR1 MNHEY, CDR2 SVGEGT. This CDR3 has 14 amino acids. The V and J ends lost 5 bases and 4 bases, in that order; junction bases with no gene match: 6. As DNA, the CDR3 is TGTGCCAGCAGTGAGACAGGGGGAAGGTACGAGCAGTACTTC. Protein: CASSETGGRYEQYF.

This clone was counted a single time. The V and J genes are TRBV6-5 and TRBJ2-1, with 9 nucleotides matching TRBD1. Trimming cost V 7 bases and J 10 bases; bases outside gene matches: 14. The CDR3 runs to 15 residues. Germline CDR1 is MNHEY and CDR2 is SVGAGI. The CDR3 region has the DNA TGTGCCAGCACCCCGCCCGGGACAGGGCGTAGGGAGCAGTTCTTC. Residues: CASTPPGTGRREQFF.

This sequence joins TRBV3-1 (or the pseudogene TRBV3-2) and TRBJ1-5; D perhaps matches TRBD1 (6 bases). Germline lookup yields CDR1 LGHDT and CDR2 YNNKEL (reference sequence). V lost 4 bases, J lost 6 bases, and 13 bases lay in between. The CDR3 has 14 amino acids. The CDR3 nucleotides are TGTGCCAGCAGCCCGAACAGGGTCAGTCAGCCCCAGCATTTT. Amino acids: CASSPNRVSQPQHF.

CDR3 in amino acids: CASSPPPPVFTDTQYF. DNA of the CDR3: TGTGCCAGCAGTCCCCCTCCGCCGGTTTTCACAGATACGCAGTATTTT. The rearrangement joins TRBV28 to TRBJ2-3, with D hard to call. The CDR3 is made up of 16 amino acids. Trimming took 5 bases from V and 2 from J, leaving 17 bases between them. The V gene's germline CDR1 is MDHEN and CDR2 SYDVKM.

The chain combines TRBV4-3 with TRBJ1-1, with 10 bases aligning to TRBD1. CDR3 length equals 16 residues. The ends lost 3 bases at V and 5 bases at J; junction bases unmatched: 9. CDR1 LGHNA and CDR2 YSLEER come from the germline V gene. The CDR3 region has the DNA TGCGCCAGCAGCCAGGCGCTAGGACAGGGGGTTACTGAAGCTTTCTTT. Translated: CASSQALGQGVTEAFF.

The rearrangement joins TRBV7-9 to TRBJ1-1, with D possibly being TRBD1 (6 bases). The CDR3 runs 16 residues. The V and J ends lost 5 bases and 0 bases respectively, with 16 bases between them. The germline CDR1 and CDR2 sequences are SEHNR and FQNEAQ (reference sequence). In DNA form, the CDR3 reads TGTGCCAGCAGCCGGTGGCAGGGGCGGGTGAACACTGAAGCTTTCTTT. Amino acids: CASSRWQGRVNTEAFF.

This chain links TRBV20-1 with TRBJ2-2; D possibly corresponds to TRBD2 (5 bases). Trimming took 3 bases from V and 4 from J, leaving 12 bases between them. This CDR3 has 14 residues. CDR1 and CDR2 from the germline V gene are DFQATT and SNEGSKA (reference sequence). This chain's CDR3 is CSASSRESTGELFF. CDR3 nucleotides: TGCAGTGCTAGTAGTAGGGAGTCCACCGGGGAGCTGTTTTTT.

A single count supports this clone. J is TRBJ2-1 and V is TRBV28; D uncertain. Trimming shortened V by 5 bases and J by 0 bases, and 11 bases separated the two germline ends. Germline lookup yields CDR1 MDHEN and CDR2 SYDVKM. The CDR3 is 15 amino acids. DNA for the CDR3: TGTGCCAGCAGTCGCAGGCTACGCTCCTACAATGAGCAGTTCTTC. Its translation is CASSRRLRSYNEQFF.